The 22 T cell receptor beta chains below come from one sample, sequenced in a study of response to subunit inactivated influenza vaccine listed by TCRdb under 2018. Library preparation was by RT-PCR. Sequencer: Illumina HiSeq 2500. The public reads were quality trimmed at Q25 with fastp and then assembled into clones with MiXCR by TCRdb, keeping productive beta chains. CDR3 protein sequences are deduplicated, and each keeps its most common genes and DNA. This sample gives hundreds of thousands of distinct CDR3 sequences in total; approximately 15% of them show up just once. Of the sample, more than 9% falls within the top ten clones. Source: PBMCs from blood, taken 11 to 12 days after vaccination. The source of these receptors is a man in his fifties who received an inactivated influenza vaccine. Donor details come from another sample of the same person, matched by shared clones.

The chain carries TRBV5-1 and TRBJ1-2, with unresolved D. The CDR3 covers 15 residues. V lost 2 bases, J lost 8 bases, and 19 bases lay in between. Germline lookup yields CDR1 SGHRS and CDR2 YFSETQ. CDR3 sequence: CASSFSPIEGGGYTF. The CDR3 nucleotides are TGCGCCAGCAGCTTCAGTCCTATAGAGGGAGGCGGCTACACCTTC.

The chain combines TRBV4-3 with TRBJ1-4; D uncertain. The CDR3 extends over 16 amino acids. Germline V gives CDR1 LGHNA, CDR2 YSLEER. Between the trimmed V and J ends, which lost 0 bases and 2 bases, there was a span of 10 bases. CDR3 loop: CASSQDLGITNEKLFF. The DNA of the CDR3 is TGCGCCAGCAGCCAAGATTTGGGAATCACTAATGAAAAACTGTTTTTT.

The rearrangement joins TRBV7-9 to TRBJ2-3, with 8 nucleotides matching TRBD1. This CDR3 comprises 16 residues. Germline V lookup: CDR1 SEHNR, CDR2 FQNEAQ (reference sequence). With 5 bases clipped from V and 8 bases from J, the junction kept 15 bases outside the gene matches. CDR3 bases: TGTGCCAGCAGCCCTTCCGGGCAGGGGGCTTTCGGTACGCAGTATTTT. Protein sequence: CASSPSGQGAFGTQYF.

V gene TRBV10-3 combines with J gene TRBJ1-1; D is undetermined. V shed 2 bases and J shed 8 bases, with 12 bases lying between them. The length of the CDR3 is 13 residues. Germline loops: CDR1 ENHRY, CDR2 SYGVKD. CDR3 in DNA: TGTGCCATCAGTGAGGGCCGGGCGTACGAAGCTTTCTTT. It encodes CAISEGRAYEAFF.

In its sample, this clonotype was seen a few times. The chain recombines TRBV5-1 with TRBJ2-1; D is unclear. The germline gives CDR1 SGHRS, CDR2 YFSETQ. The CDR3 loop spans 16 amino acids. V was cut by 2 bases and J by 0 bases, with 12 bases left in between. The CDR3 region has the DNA TGCGCCAGCAGCTTAATACCTTCGGTCTCCTACAATGAGCAGTTCTTC. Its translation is CASSLIPSVSYNEQFF. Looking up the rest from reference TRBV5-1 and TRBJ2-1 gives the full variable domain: KAGVTQTPRYLIKTRGQQVTLSCSPISGHRSVSWYQQTPGQGLQFLFEYFSETQRNKGNFPGRFSGRQFSNSRSEMNVSTLELGDSALYLCASSLIPSVSYNEQFFGPGTRLTVL.

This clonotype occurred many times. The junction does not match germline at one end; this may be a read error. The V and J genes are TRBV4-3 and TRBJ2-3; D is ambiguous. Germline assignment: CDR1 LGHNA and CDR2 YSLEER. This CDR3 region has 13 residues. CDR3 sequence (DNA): TGTGCCAGCAGCCAAACTAGCACAGATACGCAGTATTTT. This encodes CASSQTSTDTQYF.

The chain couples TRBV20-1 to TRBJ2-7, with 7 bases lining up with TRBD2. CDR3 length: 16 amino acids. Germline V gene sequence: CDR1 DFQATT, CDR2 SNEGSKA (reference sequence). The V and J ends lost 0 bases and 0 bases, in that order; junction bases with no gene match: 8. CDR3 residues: CSARDRRRGSSYEQYF. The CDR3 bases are TGCAGTGCTAGAGATCGGCGGCGGGGGAGCTCCTACGAGCAGTACTTC.

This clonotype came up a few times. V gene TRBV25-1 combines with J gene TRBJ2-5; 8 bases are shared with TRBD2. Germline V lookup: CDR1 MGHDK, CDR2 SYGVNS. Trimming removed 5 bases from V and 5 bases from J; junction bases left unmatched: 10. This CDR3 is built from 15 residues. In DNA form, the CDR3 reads TGTGCCAGCAGTCCCACTAGCGGTCGGTCCGAGACCCAGTACTTC. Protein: CASSPTSGRSETQYF.

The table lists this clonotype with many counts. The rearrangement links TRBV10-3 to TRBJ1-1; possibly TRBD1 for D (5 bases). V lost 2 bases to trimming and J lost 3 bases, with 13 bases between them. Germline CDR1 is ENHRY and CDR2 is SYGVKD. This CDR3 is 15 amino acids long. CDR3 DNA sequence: TGTGCCATCAGTGAGGGCCGGGGGTTTGACACTGAAGCTTTCTTT. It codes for CAISEGRGFDTEAFF.

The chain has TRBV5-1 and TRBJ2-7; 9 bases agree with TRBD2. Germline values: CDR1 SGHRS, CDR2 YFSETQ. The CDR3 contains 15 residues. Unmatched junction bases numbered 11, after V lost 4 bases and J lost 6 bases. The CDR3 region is CASSPHQRGVSEQYF. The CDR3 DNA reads TGCGCCAGCAGCCCCCATCAGCGGGGGGTGAGCGAGCAGTACTTC.

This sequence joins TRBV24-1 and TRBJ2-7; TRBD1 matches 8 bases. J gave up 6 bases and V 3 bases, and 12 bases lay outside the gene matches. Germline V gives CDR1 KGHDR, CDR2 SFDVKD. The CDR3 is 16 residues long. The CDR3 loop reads CATSDTTGVSLAEQYF. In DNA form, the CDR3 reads TGTGCCACCAGTGATACGACAGGGGTTAGCCTGGCCGAGCAGTACTTC.

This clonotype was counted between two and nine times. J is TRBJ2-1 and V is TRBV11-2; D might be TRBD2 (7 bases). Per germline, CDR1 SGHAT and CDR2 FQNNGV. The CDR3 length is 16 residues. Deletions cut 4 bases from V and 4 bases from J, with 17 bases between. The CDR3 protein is CASSSVGGGLYNEQFF. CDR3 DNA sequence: TGTGCCAGCAGCTCAGTGGGCGGGGGCCTGTACAATGAGCAGTTCTTC.

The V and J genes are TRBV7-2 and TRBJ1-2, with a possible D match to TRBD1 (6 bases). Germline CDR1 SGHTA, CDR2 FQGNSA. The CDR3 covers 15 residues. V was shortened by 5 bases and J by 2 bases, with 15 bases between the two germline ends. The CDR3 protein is CASSPSSGHNYGYTF. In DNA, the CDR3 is TGTGCCAGCAGCCCATCATCGGGACACAACTATGGCTACACCTTC.

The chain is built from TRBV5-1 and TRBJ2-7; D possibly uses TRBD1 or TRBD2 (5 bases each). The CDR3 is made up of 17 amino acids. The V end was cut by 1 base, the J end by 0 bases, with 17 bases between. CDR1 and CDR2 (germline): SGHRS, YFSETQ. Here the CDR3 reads CASSLKQTGGTSYEQYF. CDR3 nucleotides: TGCGCCAGCAGCTTGAAGCAAACTGGGGGTACCTCCTACGAGCAGTACTTC.

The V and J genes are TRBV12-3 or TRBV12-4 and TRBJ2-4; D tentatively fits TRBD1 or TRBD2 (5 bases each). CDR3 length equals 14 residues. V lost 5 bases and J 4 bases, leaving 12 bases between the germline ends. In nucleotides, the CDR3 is TGTGCCAGCAGTCCGAGGGGCCCAAAAAACATTCAGTACTTC. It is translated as CASSPRGPKNIQYF.

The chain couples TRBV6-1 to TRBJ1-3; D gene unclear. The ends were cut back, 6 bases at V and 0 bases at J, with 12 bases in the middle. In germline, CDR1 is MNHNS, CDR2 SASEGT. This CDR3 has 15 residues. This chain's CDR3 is CASSSGFSSGNTIYF. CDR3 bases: TGTGCCAGCAGCTCGGGTTTTAGCTCTGGAAACACCATATATTTT.

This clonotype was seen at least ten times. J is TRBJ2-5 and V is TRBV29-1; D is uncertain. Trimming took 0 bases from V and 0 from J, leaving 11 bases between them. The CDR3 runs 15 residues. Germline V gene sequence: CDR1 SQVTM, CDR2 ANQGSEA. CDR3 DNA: TGCAGCGTTGAAGATCGGTTACAGTACCAAGAGACCCAGTACTTC. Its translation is CSVEDRLQYQETQYF.

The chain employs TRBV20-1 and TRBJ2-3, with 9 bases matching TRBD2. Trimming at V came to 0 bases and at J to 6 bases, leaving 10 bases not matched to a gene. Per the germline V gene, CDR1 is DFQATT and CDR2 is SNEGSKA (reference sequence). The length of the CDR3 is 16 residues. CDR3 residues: CSARDGSLAGTDTQYF. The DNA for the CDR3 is TGCAGTGCTAGAGATGGATCCCTAGCGGGGACCGATACGCAGTATTTT.

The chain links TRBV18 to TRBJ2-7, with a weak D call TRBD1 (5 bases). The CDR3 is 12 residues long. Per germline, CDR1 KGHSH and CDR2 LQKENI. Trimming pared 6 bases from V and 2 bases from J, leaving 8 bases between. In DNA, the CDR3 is TGTGCCAGCTCGGACACGACCTACGAGCAGTACTTC. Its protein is CASSDTTYEQYF.

For the CDR3, the DNA is TGTGCCAGCAGTTTTAGGCCTCCGGGGAGTCAGCCCCAGCATTTT. This codes for CASSFRPPGSQPQHF. This chain joins TRBV12-3 or TRBV12-4 and TRBJ1-5; D is unclear. The CDR3 has 15 amino acids. V gave up 3 bases and J gave up 6 bases, with 15 bases separating them.

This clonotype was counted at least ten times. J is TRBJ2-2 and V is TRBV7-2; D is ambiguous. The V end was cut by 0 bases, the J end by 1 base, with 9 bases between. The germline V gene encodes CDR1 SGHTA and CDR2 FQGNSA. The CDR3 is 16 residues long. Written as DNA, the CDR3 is TGTGCCAGCAGCTTAGCGCAGAGCAGGAACACCGGGGAGCTGTTTTTT. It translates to CASSLAQSRNTGELFF.

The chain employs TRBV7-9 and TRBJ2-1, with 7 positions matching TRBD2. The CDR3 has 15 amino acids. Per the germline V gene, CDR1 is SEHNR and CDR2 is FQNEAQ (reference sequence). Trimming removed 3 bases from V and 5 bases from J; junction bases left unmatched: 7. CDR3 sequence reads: CASSFLAEKHNEQFF. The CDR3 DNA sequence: TGTGCCAGCAGCTTCCTAGCGGAAAAACACAATGAGCAGTTCTTC. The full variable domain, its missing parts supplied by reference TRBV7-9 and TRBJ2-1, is DTGVSQNPRHKITKRGQNVTFRCDPISEHNRLYWYRQTLGQGPEFLTYFQNEAQLEKSRLLSDRFSAERPKGSFSTLEIQRTEQGDSAMYLCASSFLAEKHNEQFFGPGTRLTVL.